This T cell receptor beta chain derives from a study of follicular helper T cells after annual influenza vaccination. Time point in this sample: 2014-2015 season, pre-vaccination. Sequencing used immunoSEQ multiplex PCR; TCRdb keeps in-frame clones, though not all of them. The sample has 8,000 to 8,500 clones; approximately 80% are singletons. This receptor was identified in an adult who received the influenza vaccine. The sequenced sample was CXCR5+ CD38- circulating T follicular helper cells from blood, obtained on the day of influenza vaccination. As to subset: circulating Tfh, non-naive CD4+CXCR5+PD-1+ (ICOS+CD38+ or ICOS-CD38-).

The CDR3 protein is CASSPSRQTEAFF. The CDR3 nucleotides read TGTGCCAGCAGCCCTTCCCGACAGACCGAAGCTTTCTTT. J is TRBJ1-1 and V is TRBV7-2; TRBD1 might be the D (5 bases). Germline V gene data show CDR1 as SGHTA and CDR2 as FQGNSA. The CDR3 length is 13 residues. Between the trimmed V and J ends, which lost 5 bases and 8 bases, there was a span of 15 bases.